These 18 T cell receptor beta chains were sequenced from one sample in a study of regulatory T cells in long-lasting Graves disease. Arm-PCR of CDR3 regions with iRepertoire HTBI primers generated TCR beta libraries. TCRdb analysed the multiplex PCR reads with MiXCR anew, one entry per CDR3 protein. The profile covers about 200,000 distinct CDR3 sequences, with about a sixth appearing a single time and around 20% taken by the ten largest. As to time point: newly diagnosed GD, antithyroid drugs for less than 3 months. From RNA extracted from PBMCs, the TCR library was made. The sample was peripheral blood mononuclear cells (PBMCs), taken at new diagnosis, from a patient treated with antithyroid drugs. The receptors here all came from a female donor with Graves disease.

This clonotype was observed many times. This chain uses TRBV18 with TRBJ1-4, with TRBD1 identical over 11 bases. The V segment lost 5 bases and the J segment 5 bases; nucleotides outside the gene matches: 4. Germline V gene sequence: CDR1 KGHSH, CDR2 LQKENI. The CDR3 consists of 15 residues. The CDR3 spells CASSTWTGGNEKLFF. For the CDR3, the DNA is TGTGCCAGCTCAACCTGGACAGGGGGCAATGAAAAACTGTTTTTT.

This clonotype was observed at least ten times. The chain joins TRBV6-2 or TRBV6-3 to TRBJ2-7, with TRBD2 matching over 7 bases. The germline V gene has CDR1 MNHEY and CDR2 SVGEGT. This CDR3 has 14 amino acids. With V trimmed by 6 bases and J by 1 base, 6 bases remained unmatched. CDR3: CASRARDYSYEQYF. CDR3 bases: TGTGCCAGCAGAGCCAGGGACTATTCCTACGAGCAGTACTTC.

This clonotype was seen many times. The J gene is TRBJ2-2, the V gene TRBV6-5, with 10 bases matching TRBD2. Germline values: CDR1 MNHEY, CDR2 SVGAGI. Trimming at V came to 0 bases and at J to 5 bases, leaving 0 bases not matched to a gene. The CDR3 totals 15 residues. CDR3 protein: CASSYSGLATGELFF. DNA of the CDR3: TGTGCCAGCAGTTACTCGGGACTAGCGACCGGGGAGCTGTTTTTT.

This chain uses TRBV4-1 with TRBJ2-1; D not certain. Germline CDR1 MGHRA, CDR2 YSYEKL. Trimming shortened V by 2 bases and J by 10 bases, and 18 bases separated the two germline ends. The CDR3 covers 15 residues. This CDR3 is CASSQSEAYRMEQFF. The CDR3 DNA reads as TGCGCCAGCAGCCAATCAGAGGCTTACAGAATGGAGCAGTTCTTC.

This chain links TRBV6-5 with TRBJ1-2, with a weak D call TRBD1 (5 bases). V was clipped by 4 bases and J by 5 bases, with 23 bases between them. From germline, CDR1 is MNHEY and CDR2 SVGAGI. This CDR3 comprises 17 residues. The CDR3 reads CASSSWYIDSRPYGYTF. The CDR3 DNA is TGTGCCAGCAGTTCGTGGTACATCGACAGCCGACCGTATGGCTACACCTTC.

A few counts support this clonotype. The CDR3 loop reads CASRFQSTGELFF. DNA of the CDR3: TGTGCCAGCAGGTTCCAATCGACCGGGGAGCTGTTTTTT. The V gene is TRBV6-1, the J gene TRBJ2-2; D gene uncertain. V was clipped by 6 bases and J by 5 bases, with 10 bases between them. The CDR3 is 13 residues long. The germline gives CDR1 MNHNS, CDR2 SASEGT.

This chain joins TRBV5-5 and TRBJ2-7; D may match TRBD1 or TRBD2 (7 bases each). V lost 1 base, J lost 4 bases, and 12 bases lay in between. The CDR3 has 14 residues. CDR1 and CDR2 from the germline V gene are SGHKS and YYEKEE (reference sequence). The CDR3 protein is CASSLQGGGYEQYF. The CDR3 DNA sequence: TGTGCCAGCAGCTTGCAGGGGGGGGGATACGAGCAGTACTTC.

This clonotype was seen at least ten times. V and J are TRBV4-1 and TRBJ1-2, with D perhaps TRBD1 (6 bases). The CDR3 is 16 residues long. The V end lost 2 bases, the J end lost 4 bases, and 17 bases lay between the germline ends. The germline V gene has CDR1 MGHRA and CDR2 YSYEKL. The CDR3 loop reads CASSQSSDRSFYGYTF. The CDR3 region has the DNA TGCGCCAGCAGCCAAAGTTCGGACAGATCTTTCTATGGCTACACCTTC.

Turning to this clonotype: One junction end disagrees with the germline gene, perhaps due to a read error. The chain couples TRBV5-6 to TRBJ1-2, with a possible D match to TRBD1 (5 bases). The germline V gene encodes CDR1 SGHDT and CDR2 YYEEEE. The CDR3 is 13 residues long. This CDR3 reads CAGSSGTAYGYTF. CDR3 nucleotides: TGTGCCGGCAGCTCGGGGACGGCGTATGGCTACACCTTC.

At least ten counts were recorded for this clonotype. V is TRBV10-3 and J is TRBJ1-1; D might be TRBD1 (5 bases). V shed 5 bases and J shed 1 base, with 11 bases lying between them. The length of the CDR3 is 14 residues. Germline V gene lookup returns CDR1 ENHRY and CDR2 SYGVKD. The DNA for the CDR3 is TGTGCCATCAGTACCGGGACCTCGAACACTGAAGCTTTCTTT. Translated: CAISTGTSNTEAFF.

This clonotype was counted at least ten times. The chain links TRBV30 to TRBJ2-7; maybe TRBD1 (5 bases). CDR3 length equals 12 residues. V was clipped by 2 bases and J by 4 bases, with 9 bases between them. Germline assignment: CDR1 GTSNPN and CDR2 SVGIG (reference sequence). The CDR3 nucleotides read TGTGCCTGGAGTCATTCAGGGTACGAGCAGTACTTC. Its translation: CAWSHSGYEQYF.

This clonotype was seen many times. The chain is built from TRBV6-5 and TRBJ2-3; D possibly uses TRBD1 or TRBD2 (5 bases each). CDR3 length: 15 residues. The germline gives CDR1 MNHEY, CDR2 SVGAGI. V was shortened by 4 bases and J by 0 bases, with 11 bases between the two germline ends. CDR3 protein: CASSSGTASTDTQYF. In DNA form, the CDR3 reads TGTGCCAGCAGTTCTGGGACCGCCAGCACAGATACGCAGTATTTT.

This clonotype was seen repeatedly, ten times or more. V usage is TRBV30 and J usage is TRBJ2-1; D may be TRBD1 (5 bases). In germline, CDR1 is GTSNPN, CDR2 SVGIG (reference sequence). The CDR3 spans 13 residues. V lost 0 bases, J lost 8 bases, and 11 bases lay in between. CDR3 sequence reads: CAWSVQGVHEQFF. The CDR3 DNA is TGTGCCTGGAGTGTACAAGGGGTACATGAGCAGTTCTTC.

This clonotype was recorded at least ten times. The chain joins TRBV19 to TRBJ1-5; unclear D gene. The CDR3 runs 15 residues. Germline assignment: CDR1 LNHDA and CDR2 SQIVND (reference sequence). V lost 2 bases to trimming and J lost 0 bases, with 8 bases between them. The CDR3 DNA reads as TGTGCCAGTAGTATAAGGGTCTATAGCAATCAGCCCCAGCATTTT. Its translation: CASSIRVYSNQPQHF.

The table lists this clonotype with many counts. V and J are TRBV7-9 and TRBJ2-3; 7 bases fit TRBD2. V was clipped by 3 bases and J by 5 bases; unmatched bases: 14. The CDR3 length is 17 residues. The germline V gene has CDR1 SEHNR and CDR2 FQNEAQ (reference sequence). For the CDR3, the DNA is TGTGCCAGCAGCTTGACTAGCAGCCGCGGTACGAAAGATACGCAGTATTTT. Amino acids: CASSLTSSRGTKDTQYF.

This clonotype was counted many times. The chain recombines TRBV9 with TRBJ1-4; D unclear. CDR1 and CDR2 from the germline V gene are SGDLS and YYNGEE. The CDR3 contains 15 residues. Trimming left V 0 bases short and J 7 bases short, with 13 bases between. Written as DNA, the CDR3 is TGTGCCAGCAGCGTAGCTTCGGGGAAAAGTGAAAAACTGTTTTTT. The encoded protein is CASSVASGKSEKLFF.

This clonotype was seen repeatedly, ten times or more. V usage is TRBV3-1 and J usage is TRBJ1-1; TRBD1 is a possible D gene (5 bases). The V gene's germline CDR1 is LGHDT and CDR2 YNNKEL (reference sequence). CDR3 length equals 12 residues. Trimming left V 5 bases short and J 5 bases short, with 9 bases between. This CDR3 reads CASSLQETEAFF. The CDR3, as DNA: TGTGCCAGCAGCTTACAGGAGACTGAAGCTTTCTTT.

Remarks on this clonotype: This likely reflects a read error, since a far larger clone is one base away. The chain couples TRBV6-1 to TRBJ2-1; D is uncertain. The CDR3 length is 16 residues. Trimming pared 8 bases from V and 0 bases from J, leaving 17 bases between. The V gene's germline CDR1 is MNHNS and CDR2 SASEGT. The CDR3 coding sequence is TGTGCCAGCGGCCCGGCCCGAGGTGGCTCCTACAATGAGCAGTTCTTC. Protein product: CASGPARGGSYNEQFF.